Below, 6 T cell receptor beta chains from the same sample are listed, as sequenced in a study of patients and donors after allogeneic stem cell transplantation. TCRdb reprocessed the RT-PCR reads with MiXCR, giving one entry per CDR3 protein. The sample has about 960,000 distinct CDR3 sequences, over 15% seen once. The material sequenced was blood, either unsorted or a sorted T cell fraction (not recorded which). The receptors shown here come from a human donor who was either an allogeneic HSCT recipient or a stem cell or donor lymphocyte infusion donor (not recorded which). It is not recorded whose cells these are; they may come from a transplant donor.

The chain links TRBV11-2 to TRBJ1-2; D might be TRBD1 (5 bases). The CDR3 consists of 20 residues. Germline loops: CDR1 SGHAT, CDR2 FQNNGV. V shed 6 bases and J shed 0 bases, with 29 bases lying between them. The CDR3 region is CASSSDIRSLDPWTNYGYTF. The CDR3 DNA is TGTGCCAGCAGTTCGGACATACGGAGCCTCGATCCGTGGACTAACTATGGCTACACCTTC.

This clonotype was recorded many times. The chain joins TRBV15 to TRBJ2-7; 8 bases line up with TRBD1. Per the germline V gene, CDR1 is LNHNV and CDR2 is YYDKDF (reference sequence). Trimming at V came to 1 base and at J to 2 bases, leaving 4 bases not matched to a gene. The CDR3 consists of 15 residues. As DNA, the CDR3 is TGTGCCACCAGCAGAGGAGGACAGGGAACCTACGAGCAGTACTTC. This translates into CATSRGGQGTYEQYF.

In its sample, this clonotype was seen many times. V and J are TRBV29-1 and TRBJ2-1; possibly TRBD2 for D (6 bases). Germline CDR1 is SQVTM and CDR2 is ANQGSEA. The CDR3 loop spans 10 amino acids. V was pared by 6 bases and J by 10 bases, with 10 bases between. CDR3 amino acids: CSVRGGEQFF. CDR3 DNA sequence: TGCAGCGTAAGAGGAGGGGAGCAGTTCTTC.

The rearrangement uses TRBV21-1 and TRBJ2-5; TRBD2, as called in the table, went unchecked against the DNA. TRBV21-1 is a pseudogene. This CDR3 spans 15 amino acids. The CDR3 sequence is CASTPPRDDQETQYF. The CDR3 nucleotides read TGTGCCAGCACCCCTCCCAGGGATGACCAAGAGACCCAGTACTTC.

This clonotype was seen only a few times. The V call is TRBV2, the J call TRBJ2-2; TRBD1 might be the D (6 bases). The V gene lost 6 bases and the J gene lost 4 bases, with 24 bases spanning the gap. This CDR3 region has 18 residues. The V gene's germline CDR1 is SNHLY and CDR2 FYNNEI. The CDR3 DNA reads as TGTGCCAGCAGCCCCGGGACATTAAAAGTCCAAGGCACCGGGGAGCTGTTTTTT. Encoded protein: CASSPGTLKVQGTGELFF.

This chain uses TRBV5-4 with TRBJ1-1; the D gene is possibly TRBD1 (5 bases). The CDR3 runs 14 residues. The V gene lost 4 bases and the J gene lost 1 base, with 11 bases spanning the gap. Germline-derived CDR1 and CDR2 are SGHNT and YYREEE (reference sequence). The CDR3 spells CASSRPGQNTEAFF. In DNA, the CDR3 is TGTGCCAGCAGCCGTCCAGGGCAGAACACTGAAGCTTTCTTT.